One sample yielded the 29 T cell receptor beta chains listed below, sequenced in a study of T cell repertoires in cytomegalovirus infection. Each CDR3 protein is one row after TCRdb ran MiXCR on the reads. The sample records around 270,000 distinct CDR3 sequences, approximately 8.3% being singletons. Sequenced input: PBMCs. These receptors came from a human donor in good health (CMV status not recorded). Some clones in this sample may be carry-over from other donors' samples.

This clonotype was observed at least ten times. This chain connects TRBV7-9 to TRBJ1-4, with 7 bases aligning to TRBD1. CDR3 length equals 15 residues. Trimming removed 2 bases from V and 6 bases from J; junction bases left unmatched: 6. Germline V gene data show CDR1 as SEHNR and CDR2 as FQNEAQ (reference sequence). Written as DNA, the CDR3 is TGTGCCAGCAGCTTATCTGGGACAGAGCATGAAAAACTGTTTTTT. Protein: CASSLSGTEHEKLFF.

This clonotype has a handful of counts. CDR3 nucleotide sequence: TGTGCCAGTAGCCACCTAGGACAGGGGGCGACCGGCACTGAAGCTTTCTTT. It codes for CASSHLGQGATGTEAFF. V and J are TRBV19 and TRBJ1-1; 11 bases map to TRBD1. Germline CDR1 and CDR2: LNHDA and SQIVND (reference sequence). The V segment lost 6 bases and the J segment 4 bases; nucleotides outside the gene matches: 13. The CDR3 extends over 17 amino acids.

This clonotype was counted at least ten times. The V call is TRBV6-1, the J call TRBJ2-3; D gene ambiguous. The length of the CDR3 is 14 residues. The germline V gene encodes CDR1 MNHNS and CDR2 SASEGT. Between the trimmed V and J ends, which lost 6 bases and 1 base, there was a span of 11 bases. CDR3 in amino acids: CASRDPGRTDTQYF. CDR3 nucleotides: TGTGCCAGCAGAGATCCGGGCCGCACAGATACGCAGTATTTT.

The chain has TRBV20-1 and TRBJ1-5; D is possibly TRBD1 (6 bases). Per germline, CDR1 DFQATT and CDR2 SNEGSKA (reference sequence). The CDR3 loop spans 14 amino acids. V was shortened by 7 bases and J by 1 base, with 14 bases between the two germline ends. As DNA, the CDR3 is TGCAGTGTCGAGACAGGAGAAAGCAATCAGCCCCAGCATTTT. This gives the protein CSVETGESNQPQHF.

This clonotype appeared many times. The rearrangement joins TRBV7-2 to TRBJ1-5; D call uncertain. Germline V gene sequence: CDR1 SGHTA, CDR2 FQGNSA. Trimming pared 4 bases from V and 5 bases from J, leaving 9 bases between. The CDR3 contains 13 residues. DNA of the CDR3: TGTGCCAGCAGCTCATCAGTCGATCAGCCCCAGCATTTT. Translated, it gives CASSSSVDQPQHF.

This chain links TRBV29-1 with TRBJ1-2; 7 nucleotides agree with TRBD1. J was trimmed by 8 bases and V by 2 bases; bases with no gene match: 14. The CDR3 is 15 residues long. Germline V lookup: CDR1 SQVTM, CDR2 ANQGSEA. As DNA, the CDR3 is TGCAGCGTTGAATCAGGGACAGCCTTTCGGAGGGGCTACACCTTC. As protein: CSVESGTAFRRGYTF. Variable domain in full (rest from reference TRBV29-1 and TRBJ1-2): SAVISQKPSRDICQRGTSLTIQCQVDSQVTMMFWYRQQPGQSLTLIATANQGSEATYESGFVIDKFPISRPNLTFSTLTVSNMSPEDSSIYLCSVESGTAFRRGYTFGSGTRLTVV.

A few counts support this clonotype. The V gene is TRBV5-1, the J gene TRBJ2-5; tentatively, D is TRBD2 (5 bases). Trimming shortened V by 0 bases and J by 4 bases, and 16 bases separated the two germline ends. Germline CDR1 SGHRS, CDR2 YFSETQ. This CDR3 contains 16 residues. The CDR3 nucleotides read TGCGCCAGCAGCTTGGATGGCGTAAGAGGGCGAGAGACCCAGTACTTC. This codes for CASSLDGVRGRETQYF.

This clonotype was seen many times. The chain uses TRBV7-2 and TRBJ1-2; unclear D gene. Germline CDR1 and CDR2: SGHTA and FQGNSA. V dropped 1 base and J dropped 6 bases, with 0 bases sitting between them. This CDR3 is built from 10 residues. The CDR3 loop reads CASSLDGYTF. The CDR3 DNA reads as TGTGCCAGCAGCTTAGATGGCTACACCTTC.

At least ten counts were recorded for this clonotype. This chain joins TRBV7-2 and TRBJ2-7; D is ambiguous. The CDR3 consists of 13 residues. The germline V gene encodes CDR1 SGHTA and CDR2 FQGNSA. V shed 1 base and J shed 6 bases, with 10 bases lying between them. The CDR3: CASSLGTPGEQYF. CDR3 nucleotides: TGTGCCAGCAGCTTAGGCACGCCGGGCGAGCAGTACTTC.

V and J are TRBV14 and TRBJ1-5, with TRBD1 as a possible D gene (5 bases). The V end was cut by 2 bases, the J end by 5 bases, with 10 bases between. The CDR3 has 14 amino acids. The germline V gene encodes CDR1 SGHDN and CDR2 FVKESK. The CDR3 loop reads CASSQQGGDQPQHF. For the CDR3, the DNA is TGTGCCAGCAGCCAACAGGGAGGTGATCAGCCCCAGCATTTT.

The table lists this clonotype with many counts. This sequence joins TRBV11-2 and TRBJ1-2; no definite D call. Germline V lookup: CDR1 SGHAT, CDR2 FQNNGV. Trimming removed 2 bases at V and 2 bases at J, with 3 bases between. CDR3 length equals 12 residues. The CDR3 loop reads CASSLLNYGYTF. CDR3 DNA: TGTGCCAGCAGCTTACTAAACTATGGCTACACCTTC.

This clonotype was counted many times. The CDR3 bases are TGTGCCAGCAGCTTAGAGGCTCGGGGCTACACCTTC. This codes for CASSLEARGYTF. The rearrangement joins TRBV7-4 to TRBJ1-2; no reliable D call. V was pared by 1 base and J by 8 bases, with 8 bases between. The CDR3 length is 12 residues. The germline CDR1 and CDR2 sequences are SGHVT and SQSDAQ.

This clonotype was recorded many times. V and J are TRBV5-4 and TRBJ2-7, with a weak D call TRBD2 (5 bases). V was cut by 0 bases and J by 6 bases, with 10 bases left in between. The germline V gene has CDR1 SGHNT and CDR2 YYREEE (reference sequence). The CDR3 covers 13 residues. CDR3 bases: TGTGCCAGCAGCTTGGATTACGGGGTCGAGCAGTACTTC. Protein product: CASSLDYGVEQYF. The full variable domain, its missing parts supplied by reference TRBV5-4 and TRBJ2-7, is ETGVTQSPTHLIKTRGQQVTLRCSSQSGHNTVSWYQQALGQGPQFIFQYYREEENGRGNFPPRFSGLQFPNYSSELNVNALELDDSALYLCASSLDYGVEQYFGPGTRLTVT.

The chain joins TRBV7-6 to TRBJ2-7, with a possible D match to TRBD2 (6 bases). The V and J ends lost 5 bases and 3 bases respectively, with 14 bases between them. The CDR3 totals 14 residues. Germline loops: CDR1 SGHVS, CDR2 FNYEAQ. The chain's CDR3 is CASSRRERDYEQYF. Here the CDR3 DNA reads TGTGCCAGCAGCCGGAGGGAGAGGGACTACGAGCAGTACTTC.

The V call is TRBV6-2 or TRBV6-3, the J call TRBJ1-5; a possible D gene is TRBD1 (5 bases). The ends were cut back, 5 bases at V and 0 bases at J, with 14 bases in the middle. Germline CDR1 reads MNHEY; CDR2 reads SVGEGT. The CDR3 sequence is 16 residues long. The CDR3 is CASSGSEGNSNQPQHF. The CDR3 DNA reads as TGTGCCAGCAGTGGGTCCGAGGGGAATAGCAATCAGCCCCAGCATTTT.

This clonotype appeared many times. J is TRBJ2-7 and V is TRBV12-5, with 10 bases matching TRBD1. The V segment lost 1 base and the J segment 3 bases; nucleotides outside the gene matches: 3. Germline lookup yields CDR1 LGHNT and CDR2 FRNRAP. This CDR3 is 15 amino acids long. The CDR3 nucleotides are TGTGCTAGTGGTTTGGGCGGGGACAGGGGCTACGAGCAGTACTTC. It yields the protein CASGLGGDRGYEQYF. Supplemented by reference TRBV12-5 and TRBJ2-7, the full variable domain reads DARVTQTPRHKVTEMGQEVTMRCQPILGHNTVFWYRQTMMQGLELLAYFRNRAPLDDSGMPKDRFSAEMPDATLATLKIQPSEPRDSAVYFCASGLGGDRGYEQYFGPGTRLTVT.

This clonotype was seen many times. V usage is TRBV7-2 and J usage is TRBJ1-5, with TRBD1 matching over 9 bases. Germline trimming cut 1 base from V and 7 bases from J; bases unmatched to any gene: 11. This CDR3 contains 17 residues. Per the germline V gene, CDR1 is SGHTA and CDR2 is FQGNSA. CDR3 nucleotides: TGTGCCAGCAGCTTAGGGGACAGGGTCAGGGTAGGGCAGCCCCAGCATTTT. Protein product: CASSLGDRVRVGQPQHF.

This clonotype has a count of ten or more. For the CDR3, the DNA is TGTGCCAGCAGCCCCACGCCCCGGACAGGGTTCTACAATGAGCAGTTCTTC. Its protein product is CASSPTPRTGFYNEQFF. The J gene is TRBJ2-1, the V gene TRBV7-3, with 8 bases aligning to TRBD1. Germline V gene sequence: CDR1 SGHTA, CDR2 FQGTGA. V shed 5 bases, J shed 3 bases, and the junction held 12 bases outside the gene matches. The CDR3 is 17 amino acids.

J is TRBJ2-5 and V is TRBV28; 8 bases are a match to TRBD2. V trimming: 2 bases; J trimming: 5 bases; junction bases outside the gene matches: 7. This CDR3 comprises 15 residues. Germline-derived CDR1 and CDR2 are MDHEN and SYDVKM. The CDR3 DNA sequence: TGTGCCAGCAGTTTAGGGGTAGCGGGGATGGAGACCCAGTACTTC. This gives the protein CASSLGVAGMETQYF.

This clonotype was seen many times. This chain links TRBV7-3 with TRBJ2-5; D gene ambiguous. CDR1 SGHTA and CDR2 FQGTGA come from the germline V gene. Trimming shortened V by 3 bases and J by 5 bases, and 16 bases separated the two germline ends. The CDR3 runs 15 residues. CDR3 bases: TGTGCCAGCAGCTTGGGTGCGAGAGGAATGGAGACCCAGTACTTC. Protein product: CASSLGARGMETQYF.

This clonotype was found many times. The rearrangement uses TRBV7-2 and TRBJ2-3, with D perhaps TRBD1 (6 bases). The CDR3 runs to 17 residues. Germline V gene sequence: CDR1 SGHTA, CDR2 FQGNSA. V shed 4 bases and J shed 1 base, with 18 bases lying between them. CDR3: CASSYPTSGVGTDTQYF. For the CDR3, the DNA is TGTGCCAGCAGCTACCCTACGTCAGGGGTCGGCACAGATACGCAGTATTTT. Combining the CDR3 with reference TRBV7-2 and TRBJ2-3 gives the whole variable domain GAGVSQSPSNKVTEKGKDVELRCDPISGHTALYWYRQSLGQGLEFLIYFQGNSAPDKSGLPSDRFSAERTGGSVSTLTIQRTQQEDSAVYLCASSYPTSGVGTDTQYFGPGTRLTVL.

This chain uses TRBV19 with TRBJ1-5; 7 bases fit TRBD1. CDR1 and CDR2 from the germline V gene are LNHDA and SQIVND (reference sequence). The CDR3 runs to 16 residues. V was pared by 4 bases and J by 4 bases, with 10 bases of the junction left unmatched. CDR3 DNA sequence: TGTGCCAGTAGTACTACGGGACAGAGATCGAATCAGCCCCAGCATTTT. This sequence encodes CASSTTGQRSNQPQHF.

There are many counts of this clonotype. J is TRBJ2-2 and V is TRBV7-2; TRBD2 might be the D (5 bases). V was clipped by 1 base and J by 2 bases, with 14 bases between them. Germline values: CDR1 SGHTA, CDR2 FQGNSA. The CDR3 has 17 amino acids. The CDR3 spells CASSLGGRGFNTGELFF. Written as DNA, the CDR3 is TGTGCCAGCAGCTTAGGAGGACGGGGATTTAACACCGGGGAGCTGTTTTTT.

The V and J genes are TRBV4-3 and TRBJ2-5, with D perhaps matching TRBD1 or TRBD2 (5 bases each). V lost 4 bases and J lost 4, with 16 bases in between. The CDR3 has 15 residues. Germline CDR1 and CDR2: LGHNA and YSLEER. For the CDR3, the DNA is TGCGCCAGCAGCCTTCTTGGGGGTTTGGGAGAGACCCAGTACTTC. It encodes CASSLLGGLGETQYF.

This clonotype was observed at least ten times. This chain joins TRBV7-2 and TRBJ2-7; the match to TRBD2 covers 14 bases. CDR1 and CDR2 from the germline V gene are SGHTA and FQGNSA. V lost 5 bases, J lost 3 bases, and 3 bases stayed unmatched. The CDR3 spans 15 residues. Written as DNA, the CDR3 is TGTGCCAGCAGCCCAGGGACTAGCGGGAGCTACGAGCAGTACTTC. As protein: CASSPGTSGSYEQYF. Full variable domain (missing parts from reference TRBV7-2 and TRBJ2-7): GAGVSQSPSNKVTEKGKDVELRCDPISGHTALYWYRQSLGQGLEFLIYFQGNSAPDKSGLPSDRFSAERTGGSVSTLTIQRTQQEDSAVYLCASSPGTSGSYEQYFGPGTRLTVT.

The table lists this clonotype with many counts. This chain uses TRBV11-2 with TRBJ1-1; tentative D call: TRBD1 (5 bases). V lost 1 base and J 4 bases, leaving 10 bases between the germline ends. The CDR3 consists of 14 residues. The germline V gene encodes CDR1 SGHAT and CDR2 FQNNGV. The CDR3 loop reads CASSLVLGGTEAFF. The CDR3 nucleotides are TGTGCCAGCAGCTTAGTATTGGGGGGCACTGAAGCTTTCTTT.

The sample holds many counts of this clonotype. The rearrangement joins TRBV7-2 to TRBJ2-1; tentative D call: TRBD2 (5 bases). The germline V gene has CDR1 SGHTA and CDR2 FQGNSA. V was clipped by 2 bases and J by 9 bases, with 17 bases between them. CDR3 length equals 15 residues. In DNA form, the CDR3 reads TGTGCCAGCAGCTTAAATGGTCTAGCTGGTAGTGAGCAGTTCTTC. Protein product: CASSLNGLAGSEQFF.

This sequence joins TRBV19 and TRBJ1-6; TRBD1 might be the D (6 bases). The CDR3 runs 16 residues. Trimming shortened V by 7 bases and J by 9 bases, and 22 bases separated the two germline ends. Germline V lookup: CDR1 LNHDA, CDR2 SQIVND (reference sequence). Here the CDR3 DNA reads TGTGCCAGTACCCTGGGGACACAGACCTCCGGTTCACCCCTCCACTTT. Its translation: CASTLGTQTSGSPLHF.

The chain couples TRBV12-3 or TRBV12-4 to TRBJ2-5; D ambiguous. With 6 bases removed from V and 1 base from J, the gap between germline ends came to 12 bases. The CDR3 length is 14 residues. Here the CDR3 DNA reads TGTGCCAGCAGCTATGGTACACTCCAAGAGACCCAGTACTTC. Translation gives CASSYGTLQETQYF.